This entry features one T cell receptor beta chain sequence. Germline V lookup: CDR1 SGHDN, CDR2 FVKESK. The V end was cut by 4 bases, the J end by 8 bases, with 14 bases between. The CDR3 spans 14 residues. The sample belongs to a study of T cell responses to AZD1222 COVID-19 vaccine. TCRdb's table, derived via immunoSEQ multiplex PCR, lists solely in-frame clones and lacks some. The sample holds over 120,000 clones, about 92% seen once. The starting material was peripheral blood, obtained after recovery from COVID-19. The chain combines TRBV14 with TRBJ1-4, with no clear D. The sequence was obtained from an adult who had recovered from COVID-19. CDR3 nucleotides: TGTGCCAGCAGCCGTATACTCTCTAGCGAAAAACTGTTTTTT. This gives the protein CASSRILSSEKLFF. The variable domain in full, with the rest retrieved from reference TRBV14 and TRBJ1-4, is EAGVTQFPSHSVIEKGQTVTLRCDPISGHDNLYWYRRVMGKEIKFLLHFVKESKQDESGMPNNRFLAERTGGTYSTLKVQPAELEDSGVYFCASSRILSSEKLFFGSGTQLSVL.